A single T cell receptor (beta chain) is shown here with its context. The conserved closing phenylalanine or tryptophan is absent in this CDR3, likely reflecting a read error. The sample is drawn from a study of tumor-infiltrating lymphocytes in primary liver carcinoma. Study at large: Men and women, 30 to 69 years of age, made up the patients. Stage T1-T3 N0M0 and a size of about 4.2 to 10 cm characterized the tumors.

Making TCR beta cDNA involved approximately 510 ng total RNA and a constant-region primer. Three rounds of nested multiplex PCR with slightly modified ARM-PCR produced TCR beta libraries. Use of TRBV1-TRBV30 forward primers with a C-beta reverse primer characterized the first two PCR rounds, which lasted about 11 cycles each. TCRdb reanalysed the multiplex PCR reads using MiXCR and keeps one entry per CDR3 protein. The sample has about 100,000 distinct CDR3 sequences, around 70% seen once. Germline CDR1 is SGHAT and CDR2 is FQNNGV. The CDR3 has 14 amino acids. It was from roughly 20-30 mg of unsorted bulk tissue that RNA and DNA were co-extracted. Resection treated the patients' primary liver carcinoma.

This receptor was identified in a man aged 35-49 years with primary liver carcinoma and hepatitis B virus infection. The V gene is TRBV11-2, the J gene TRBJ2-7; unclear D gene. The sequenced sample was tumor-adjacent normal liver tissue. In DNA, the CDR3 is TGTACCAGCAGCTTAGGTCGCTGGGTCGACGAGCAGTACTCC. This encodes CTSSLGRWVDEQYS.